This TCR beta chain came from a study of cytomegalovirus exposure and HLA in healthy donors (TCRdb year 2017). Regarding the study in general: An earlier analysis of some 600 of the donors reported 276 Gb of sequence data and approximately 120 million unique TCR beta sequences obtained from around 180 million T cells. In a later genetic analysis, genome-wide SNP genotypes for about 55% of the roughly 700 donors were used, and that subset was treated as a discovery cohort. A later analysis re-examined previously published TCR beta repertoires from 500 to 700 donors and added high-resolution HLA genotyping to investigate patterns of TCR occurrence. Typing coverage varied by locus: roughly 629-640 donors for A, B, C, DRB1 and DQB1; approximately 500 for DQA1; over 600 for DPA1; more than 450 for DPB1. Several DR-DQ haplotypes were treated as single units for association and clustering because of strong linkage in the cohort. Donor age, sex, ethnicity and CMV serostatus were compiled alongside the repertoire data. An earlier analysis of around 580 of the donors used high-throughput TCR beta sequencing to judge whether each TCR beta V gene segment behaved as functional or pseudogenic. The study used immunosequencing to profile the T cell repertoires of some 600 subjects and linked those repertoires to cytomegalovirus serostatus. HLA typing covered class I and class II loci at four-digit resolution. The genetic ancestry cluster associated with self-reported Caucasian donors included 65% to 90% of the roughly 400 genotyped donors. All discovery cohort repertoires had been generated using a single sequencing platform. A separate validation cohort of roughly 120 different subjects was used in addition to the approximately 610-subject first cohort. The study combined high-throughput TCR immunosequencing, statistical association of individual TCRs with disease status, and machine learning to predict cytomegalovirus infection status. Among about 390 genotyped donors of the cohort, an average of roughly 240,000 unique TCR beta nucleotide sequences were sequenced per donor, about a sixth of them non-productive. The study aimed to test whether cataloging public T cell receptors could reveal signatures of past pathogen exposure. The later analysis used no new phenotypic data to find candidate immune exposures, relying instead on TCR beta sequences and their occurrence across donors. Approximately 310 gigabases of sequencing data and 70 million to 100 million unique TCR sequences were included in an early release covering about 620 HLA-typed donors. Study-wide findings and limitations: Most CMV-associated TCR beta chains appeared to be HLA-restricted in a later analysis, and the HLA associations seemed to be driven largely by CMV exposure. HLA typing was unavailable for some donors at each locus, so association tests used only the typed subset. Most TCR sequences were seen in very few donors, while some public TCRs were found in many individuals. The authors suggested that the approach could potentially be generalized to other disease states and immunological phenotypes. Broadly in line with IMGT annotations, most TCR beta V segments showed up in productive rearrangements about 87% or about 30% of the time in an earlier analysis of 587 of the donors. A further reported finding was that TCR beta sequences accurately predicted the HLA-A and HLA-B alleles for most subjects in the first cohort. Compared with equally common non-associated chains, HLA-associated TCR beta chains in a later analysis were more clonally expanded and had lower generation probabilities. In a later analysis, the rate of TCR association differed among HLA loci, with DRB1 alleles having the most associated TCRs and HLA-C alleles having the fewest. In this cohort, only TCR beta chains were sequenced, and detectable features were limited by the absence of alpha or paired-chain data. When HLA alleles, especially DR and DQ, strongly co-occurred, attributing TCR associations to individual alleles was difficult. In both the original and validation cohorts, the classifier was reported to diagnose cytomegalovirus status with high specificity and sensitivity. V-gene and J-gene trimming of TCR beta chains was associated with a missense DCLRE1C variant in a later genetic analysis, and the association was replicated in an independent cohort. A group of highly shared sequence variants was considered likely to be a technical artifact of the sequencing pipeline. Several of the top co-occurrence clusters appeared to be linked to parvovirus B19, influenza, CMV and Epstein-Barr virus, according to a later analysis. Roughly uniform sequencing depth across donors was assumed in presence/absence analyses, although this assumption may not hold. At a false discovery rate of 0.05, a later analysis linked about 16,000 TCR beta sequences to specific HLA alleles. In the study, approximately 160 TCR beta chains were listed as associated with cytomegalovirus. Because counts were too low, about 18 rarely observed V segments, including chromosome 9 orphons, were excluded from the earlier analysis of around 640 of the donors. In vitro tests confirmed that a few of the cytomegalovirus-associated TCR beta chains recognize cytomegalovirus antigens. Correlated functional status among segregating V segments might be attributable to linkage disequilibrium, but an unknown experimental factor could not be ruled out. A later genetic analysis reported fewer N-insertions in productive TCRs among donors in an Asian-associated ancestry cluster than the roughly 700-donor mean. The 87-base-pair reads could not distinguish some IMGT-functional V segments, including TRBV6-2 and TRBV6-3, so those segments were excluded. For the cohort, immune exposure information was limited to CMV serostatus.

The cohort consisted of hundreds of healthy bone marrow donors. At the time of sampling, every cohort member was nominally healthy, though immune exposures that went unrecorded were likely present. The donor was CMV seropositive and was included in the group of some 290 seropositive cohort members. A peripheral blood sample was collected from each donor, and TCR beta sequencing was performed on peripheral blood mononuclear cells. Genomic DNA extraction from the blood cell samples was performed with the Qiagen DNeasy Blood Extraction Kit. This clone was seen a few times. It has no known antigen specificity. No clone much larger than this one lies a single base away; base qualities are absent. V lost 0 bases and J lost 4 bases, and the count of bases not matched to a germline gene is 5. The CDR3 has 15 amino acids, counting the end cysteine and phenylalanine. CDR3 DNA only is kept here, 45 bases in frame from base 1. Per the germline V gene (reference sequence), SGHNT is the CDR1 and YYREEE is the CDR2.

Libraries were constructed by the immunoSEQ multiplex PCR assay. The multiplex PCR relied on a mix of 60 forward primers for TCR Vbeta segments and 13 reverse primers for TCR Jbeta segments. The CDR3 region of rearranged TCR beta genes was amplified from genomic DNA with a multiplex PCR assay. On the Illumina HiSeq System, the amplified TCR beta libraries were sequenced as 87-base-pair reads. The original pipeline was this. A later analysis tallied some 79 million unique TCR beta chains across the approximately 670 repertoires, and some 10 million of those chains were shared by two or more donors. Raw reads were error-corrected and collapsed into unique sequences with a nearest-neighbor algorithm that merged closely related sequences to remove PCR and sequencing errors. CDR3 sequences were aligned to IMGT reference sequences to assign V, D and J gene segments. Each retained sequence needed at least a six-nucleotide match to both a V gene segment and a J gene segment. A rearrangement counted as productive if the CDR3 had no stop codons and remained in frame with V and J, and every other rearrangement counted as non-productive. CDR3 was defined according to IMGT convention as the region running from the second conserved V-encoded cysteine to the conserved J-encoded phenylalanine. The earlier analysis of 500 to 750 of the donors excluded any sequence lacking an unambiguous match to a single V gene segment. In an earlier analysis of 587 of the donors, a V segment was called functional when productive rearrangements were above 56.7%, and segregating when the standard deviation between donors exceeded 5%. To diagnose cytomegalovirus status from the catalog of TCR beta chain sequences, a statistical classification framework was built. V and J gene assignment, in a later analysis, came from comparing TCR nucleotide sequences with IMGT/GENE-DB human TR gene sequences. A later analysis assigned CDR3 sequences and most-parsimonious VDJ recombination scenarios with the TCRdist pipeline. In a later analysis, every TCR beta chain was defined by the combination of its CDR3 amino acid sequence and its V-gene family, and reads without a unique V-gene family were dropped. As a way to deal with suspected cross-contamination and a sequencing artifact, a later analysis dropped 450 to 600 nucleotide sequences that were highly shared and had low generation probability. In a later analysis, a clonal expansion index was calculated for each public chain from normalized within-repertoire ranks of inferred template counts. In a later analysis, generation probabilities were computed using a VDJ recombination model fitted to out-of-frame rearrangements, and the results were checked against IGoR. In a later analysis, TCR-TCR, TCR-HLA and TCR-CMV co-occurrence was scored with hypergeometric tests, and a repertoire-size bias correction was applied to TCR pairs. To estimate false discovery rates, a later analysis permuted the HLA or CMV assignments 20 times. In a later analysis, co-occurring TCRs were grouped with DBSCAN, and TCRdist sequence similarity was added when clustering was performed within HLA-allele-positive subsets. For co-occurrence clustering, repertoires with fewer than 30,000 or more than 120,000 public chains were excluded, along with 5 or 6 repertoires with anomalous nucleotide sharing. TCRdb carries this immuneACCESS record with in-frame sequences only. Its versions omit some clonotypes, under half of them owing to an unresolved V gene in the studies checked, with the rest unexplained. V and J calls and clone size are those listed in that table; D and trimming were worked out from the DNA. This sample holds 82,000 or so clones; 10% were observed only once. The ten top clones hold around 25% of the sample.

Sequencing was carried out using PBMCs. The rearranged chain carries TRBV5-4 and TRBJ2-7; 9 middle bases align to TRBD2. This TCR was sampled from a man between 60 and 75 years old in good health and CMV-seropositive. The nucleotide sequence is TGTGCCAGCAGCTTGGGGCTAGCGGGGTCTTACGAGCAGTACTTC. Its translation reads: CASSLGLAGSYEQYF.